These 5 T cell receptor beta chains share one sample of origin, sequenced in a study of metastatic and nonmetastatic thyroid tumors. TCRdb redid the clone calls on the PCR reads using MiXCR. This sample has around 15,000 clones, with 23% found just once. No patient had received any treatment before thyroid surgery. The material sequenced was adjacent normal tissue. The receptors derive from a female donor with papillary thyroid cancer or a benign thyroid nodule (not recorded which). Some clones in this sample may be carry-over from other donors' samples.

V is TRBV20-1 and J is TRBJ2-7; 14 bases fit TRBD2. J gave up 6 bases and V 5 bases, and 6 bases lay outside the gene matches. The CDR3 is 14 residues long. Per the germline V gene, CDR1 is DFQATT and CDR2 is SNEGSKA (reference sequence). The CDR3 reads CSAFKGLAGVEQYF. The CDR3 coding sequence is TGCAGTGCTTTCAAGGGACTAGCGGGAGTCGAGCAGTACTTC.

This clone was observed many times. The V gene is TRBV27, the J gene TRBJ2-7; the D call may be TRBD1 or TRBD2 (6 bases each). V was pared by 2 bases and J by 3 bases, with 14 bases between. The germline V gene has CDR1 MNHEY and CDR2 SMNVEV (reference sequence). This CDR3 has 15 residues. For the CDR3, the DNA is TGTGCCAGCAGTTTAGGCGGGACATGGGACTACGAGCAGTACTTC. This encodes CASSLGGTWDYEQYF.

The chain joins TRBV25-1 to TRBJ1-4; unclear D gene. V was trimmed by 7 bases and J by 7 bases, leaving 10 bases between them. This CDR3 comprises 12 residues. Germline values: CDR1 MGHDK, CDR2 SYGVNS. The CDR3 DNA reads as TGTGCCAGCATAAGGGTAGGTGAAAAACTGTTTTTT. This translates into CASIRVGEKLFF. Full variable domain (remainder filled in from reference TRBV25-1 and TRBJ1-4): EADIYQTPRYLVIGTGKKITLECSQTMGHDKMYWYQQDPGMELHLIHYSYGVNSTEKGDLSSESTVSRIRTEHFPLTLESARPSHTSQYLCASIRVGEKLFFGSGTQLSVL.

This clone was detected a few times. The V call is TRBV19, the J call TRBJ1-6; D is unclear. Germline assignment: CDR1 LNHDA and CDR2 SQIVND (reference sequence). Deletions cut 6 bases from V and 12 bases from J, with 21 bases between. The CDR3 is made up of 15 amino acids. The CDR3 DNA reads TGTGCCAGTAGCCGTACCGAGGAGTTAAGTGAACCCCTCCACTTT. Its protein is CASSRTEELSEPLHF.

In its sample, this clone was seen many times. The chain links TRBV19 to TRBJ2-3; D might be TRBD2 (6 bases). The V gene lost 7 bases and the J gene lost 2 bases, with 10 bases spanning the gap. The CDR3 consists of 13 residues. The germline V gene has CDR1 LNHDA and CDR2 SQIVND (reference sequence). The CDR3 protein is CASMRRDTDTQYF. In nucleotides, the CDR3 is TGTGCCAGTATGAGGCGGGACACAGATACGCAGTATTTT.